These T cell receptor beta chains were read from a single sample in a study of memory CD8 T cells in hepatitis C reinfection. Here immunoSEQ multiplex PCR was the method, and the copy in TCRdb shows in-frame clones only, minus some. The table records roughly 43,000 clones, approximately 87% of them present only once. The sequencing sample was made of naive CD8+ T cells sorted from blood. Every receptor here comes from a man aged 18 to 29 with hepatitis C virus infection. CDR3s include the opening cysteine and the closing phenylalanine or tryptophan. D genes are given only for firm matches. Clone size appears in some rows only: once, few, many, or a class for an expanded clone.

TRBV13	TRBJ2-7	.	.	14	CASSLGKGAYEQYF	TGTGCCAGCAGCTTAGGTAAGGGGGCCTACGAGCAGTACTTC
TRBV10-2	TRBJ2-7	.	TRBD1	14	CASSNGQVSYEQYF	TGCGCCAGCAGCAACGGACAGGTTTCCTACGAGCAGTACTTC
TRBV29-1	TRBJ2-7	.	TRBD2	14	CSVEEASGTLEQYF	TGCAGCGTTGAAGAAGCTAGCGGGACTCTCGAGCAGTACTTC
TRBV4-1	TRBJ2-5	.	TRBD2	15	CASSQGASGKETQYF	TGCGCCAGCAGCCAAGGGGCTAGCGGGAAAGAGACCCAGTACTTC
TRBV7-9	TRBJ1-1	few	.	12	CASSLEGSEAFF	TGTGCCAGCAGCTTAGAGGGGTCTGAAGCTTTCTTT
TRBV10-3	TRBJ1-5	.	TRBD1	16	CAISESGTGSNQPQHF	TGTGCCATCAGTGAGAGTGGGACAGGGAGCAATCAGCCCCAGCATTTT
TRBV6-1	TRBJ1-5	once	.	15	CASSEVGISNQPQHF	TGTGCCAGCAGTGAAGTGGGCATTTCTAATCAGCCCCAGCATTTT
TRBV11-2	TRBJ2-7	.	TRBD2	17	CASSLDFGTRGNREQYF	TGTGCCAGCAGCTTAGACTTTGGGACTAGAGGGAATCGCGAGCAGTACTTC
TRBV7-6	TRBJ2-1	few	TRBD2	15	CASSLSGVGYNEQFF	TGTGCCAGCAGCTTAAGCGGGGTGGGATACAATGAGCAGTTCTTC
TRBV5-4	TRBJ2-2	.	.	14	CASQTGPTGGELFF	TGTGCCAGCCAGACAGGTCCAACGGGCGGGGAGCTGTTTTTT
TRBV2	TRBJ2-7	.	TRBD2	12	CASNSGSHEQYF	TGTGCCAGCAATAGCGGGAGCCACGAGCAGTACTTC
TRBV4-3	TRBJ2-1	.	TRBD2	15	CASSQESGGGNEQFF	TGCGCCAGCAGCCAAGAAAGCGGGGGGGGGAATGAGCAGTTCTTC
TRBV2	TRBJ1-5	few	TRBD1	13	CASRGQGVQPQHF	TGTGCCAGCAGGGGACAGGGCGTTCAGCCCCAGCATTTT
TRBV6-5	TRBJ2-2	.	TRBD2	15	CASSPQTSGTGELFF	TGTGCCAGCAGTCCCCAGACTAGCGGCACCGGGGAGCTGTTTTTT
TRBV4-1	TRBJ2-7	.	TRBD2	15	CASSQDTGRAREQYF	TGCGCCAGCAGCCAAGATACCGGGAGGGCTCGCGAGCAGTACTTC
TRBV13	TRBJ2-7	once	TRBD1	15	CASSRRTGGIHEQYF	TGTGCCAGCAGCCGAAGGACAGGGGGTATCCACGAGCAGTACTTC
TRBV7-8	TRBJ2-1	.	TRBD2	18	CASSFYGSGEGLYNEQFF	TGTGCCAGCAGCTTTTATGGGAGCGGGGAGGGCCTCTACAATGAGCAGTTCTTC
TRBV19	TRBJ1-5	few	.	12	CTSYNSNQPQHF	TGTACCTCGTACAATAGCAATCAGCCCCAGCATTTT
TRBV10-3	TRBJ2-5	.	.	14	CAISEEAYQETQYF	TGTGCCATCAGTGAGGAGGCATACCAAGAGACCCAGTACTTC
TRBV9	TRBJ2-1	.	TRBD1	15	CASSGSGTAYNEQFF	TGTGCCAGCAGCGGGTCCGGGACAGCCTACAATGAGCAGTTCTTC
TRBV9	TRBJ2-5	.	TRBD2	16	CASSVARGTSEETQYF	TGTGCCAGCAGCGTAGCTCGCGGGACTAGCGAAGAGACCCAGTACTTC
TRBV11-3	TRBJ2-7	.	.	15	CASSLGAGSTYEQYF	TGTGCCAGCAGCTTAGGAGCAGGATCGACCTACGAGCAGTACTTC
TRBV7-6	TRBJ2-2	once	.	16	CASSFTGIEDAGELFF	TGTGCCAGCAGCTTTACCGGGATTGAAGATGCCGGGGAGCTGTTTTTT
TRBV29-1	TRBJ2-1	once	TRBD2	14	CSVRLAGGSNEQFF	TGCAGCGTAAGACTAGCGGGAGGGAGTAATGAGCAGTTCTTC
TRBV7-3	TRBJ2-1	.	TRBD2	14	CASSLDGTSLEQFF	TGTGCCAGCAGCTTAGACGGGACTAGCCTGGAGCAGTTCTTC
TRBV10-3	TRBJ2-2	.	.	12	CAILSRGGELFF	TGTGCCATCCTCTCGCGGGGCGGGGAGCTGTTTTTT
TRBV7-3	TRBJ2-1	.	TRBD2	16	CASSSTSGSPYNEQFF	TGTGCCAGCAGCTCGACTAGCGGGAGTCCCTACAATGAGCAGTTCTTC
TRBV2	TRBJ2-3	.	.	15	CASTRGGSRTDTQYF	TGTGCCAGCACTCGTGGCGGGTCACGCACAGATACGCAGTATTTT
TRBV7-2	TRBJ1-1	.	.	13	CASSPTSNTEAFF	TGTGCCAGCAGCCCGACATCGAACACTGAAGCTTTCTTT
TRBV19	TRBJ1-1	.	.	13	CASSISLGTEAFF	TGTGCCAGTAGTATTAGCCTGGGCACTGAAGCTTTCTTT
TRBV6-1	TRBJ2-3	.	TRBD1	15	CASRAEGQVTDTQYF	TGTGCCAGCAGGGCCGAGGGACAGGTGACAGATACGCAGTATTTT
TRBV19	TRBJ2-7	.	TRBD1	15	CASSIDWDRGYEQYF	TGTGCCAGTAGTATTGACTGGGACAGGGGCTACGAGCAGTACTTC
TRBV7-2	TRBJ2-5	.	.	13	CASNGPPGETQYF	TGTGCCAGCAACGGGCCGCCGGGGGAGACCCAGTACTTC
TRBV11-2	TRBJ2-7	.	TRBD2	14	CASSGVLAAYEQYF	TGTGCCAGCAGCGGCGTACTAGCGGCCTACGAGCAGTACTTC
TRBV6-1	TRBJ2-7	.	TRBD2	14	CASSIGTSSYEQYF	TGTGCCAGCTCGATCGGGACTAGCAGCTACGAGCAGTACTTC
TRBV21-1	TRBJ1-1	few	.	14	CASSKRNRVRLAFF	TGTGCCAGCAGCAAAAGGAACAGGGTCCGTCTGGCTTTCTTT
TRBV9	TRBJ1-1	.	TRBD1	14	CASAGTGGNTEAFF	TGTGCCAGCGCCGGGACAGGGGGGAACACTGAAGCTTTCTTT
TRBV6-6	TRBJ2-3	once	.	14	CASSLTSWADTQYF	TGTGCCAGCAGTTTGACTAGTTGGGCAGATACGCAGTATTTT
TRBV7-9	TRBJ2-1	.	TRBD1	18	CASSPIPGQESSYNEQFF	TGTGCCAGCAGCCCTATTCCAGGACAGGAAAGCTCCTACAATGAGCAGTTCTTC
TRBV7-6	TRBJ1-2	.	TRBD1	14	CASSPDGTANGYTF	TGTGCCAGCAGCCCCGACGGGACAGCAAATGGCTACACCTTC